A selection of T cell receptor beta chains follows, all from one sample in a study of T cells expressing NK-cell markers. Reprocessing the 5' RACE reads, TCRdb reports a single entry for every CDR3 protein and omits DNA. In all, the sample yields 500,000 to 600,000 distinct CDR3 sequences. The sequenced material came from blood T cells: a sorted CD56 or NKG2C T cell subset, CD4+ or CD8+ T cells, or bulk PBMC T cells (not recorded which). The source of these receptors is a man aged 18-30 years in good health. CDR3s include the opening cysteine and the closing phenylalanine or tryptophan.

>TRBV20-1|TRBJ1-5
CSAPWGGDSNQPQHF
>TRBV20-1|TRBJ2-1
CSATMGLRTTGDEQFF
>TRBV20-1|TRBJ1-3
CSARTGQGVSGNTIYF
>TRBV29-1|TRBJ2-5
CSVPDRIFQETQYF
>TRBV15|TRBJ2-5
CATTDMEAQYF
>TRBV25-1|TRBJ1-1
CATSLGPGTEAFF
>TRBV12-3/TRBV12-4|TRBJ2-2
CASRNPGTGELFF
>TRBV10-3|TRBJ2-1
CASKPGRDNEQFF
>TRBV12-3/TRBV12-4|TRBJ2-3
CASSPVTGPSWLDTQYF
>TRBV27|TRBJ1-1
CASSLPPGQGNTEAFF
>TRBV12-3/TRBV12-4|TRBJ1-2
CASSPSTSYGYTF
>TRBV24-1|TRBJ2-1
CATSSAPGEREAHNEQFF
>TRBV15|TRBJ2-6
CATSRVTGTVFSGANVLTF
>TRBV12-3/TRBV12-4|TRBJ2-5
CASRGGISETQYF
>TRBV20-1|TRBJ2-3
CSANPPGFRSPDTQYF
>TRBV12-5|TRBJ2-1
CASGLRSGGLAGGDTYNEQFF
>TRBV6-2/TRBV6-3|TRBJ2-3
CASSQPDTQYF
>TRBV12-3/TRBV12-4|TRBJ2-5
CASSLVSVGLAGELQTQYF
>TRBV4-3|TRBJ2-1
CASSQGRIMEQFF
>TRBV5-1|TRBJ1-1
CASSKRTENTEAFF
>TRBV7-9|TRBJ2-3
CASSSLLAYSTDTQYF
>TRBV3-1|TRBJ2-5
CASSQDVRRGETQYF
>TRBV4-2|TRBJ1-2
CASNRAGQAKGYTF
>TRBV6-1|TRBJ1-2
CASRNPGRDGYTF
>TRBV25-1|TRBJ2-1
CASSEYAGSQFF
>TRBV7-9|TRBJ1-2
CASSSSGQGAYGYTF
>TRBV10-3|TRBJ2-7
CAISESPSGFYEQYF
>TRBV6-5|TRBJ2-7
CASSYSESYEQYF
>TRBV7-8|TRBJ2-1
CASSQTGWEYNEQFF
>TRBV29-1|TRBJ2-7
CSVEGQNDYEQYF
>TRBV11-2|TRBJ2-6
CASSLVGLRTARLSGANVLTF
>TRBV5-1|TRBJ2-1
CASSLLAGDPNTARDEQFF
>TRBV12-3/TRBV12-4|TRBJ2-2
CASSLSLAGVRNTGELFF
>TRBV12-5|TRBJ2-3
CASVLGQGAGDTQYF
>TRBV29-1|TRBJ2-3
CSVDDTGLSTDTQYF
>TRBV28|TRBJ1-1
CASTGTGLVNTEAFF
>TRBV10-2|TRBJ2-2
CASSVVTGELFF
>TRBV19|TRBJ1-1
CASTQLIGNTEAFF
>TRBV4-2|TRBJ2-1
CASSQDGEHDNEQFF
>TRBV20-1|TRBJ2-1
CSAPQGGTGSNEQFF
>TRBV12-3/TRBV12-4|TRBJ1-1
CASSLEYREGRTEAFF
>TRBV6-6|TRBJ2-1
CASTREDEQFF
>TRBV5-1|TRBJ2-3
CASSLKGLAGVGTDTQYF
>TRBV20-1|TRBJ1-2
CSAEDRGAYGYTF
>TRBV14|TRBJ2-1
CASSQDWGLDDEQFF
>TRBV14|TRBJ2-1
CASSQEPRGRGNEQFF
>TRBV3-1|TRBJ1-5
CASSQDRLPQPQHF
>TRBV12-3/TRBV12-4|TRBJ1-6
CASSSQLERSYNSPLHF